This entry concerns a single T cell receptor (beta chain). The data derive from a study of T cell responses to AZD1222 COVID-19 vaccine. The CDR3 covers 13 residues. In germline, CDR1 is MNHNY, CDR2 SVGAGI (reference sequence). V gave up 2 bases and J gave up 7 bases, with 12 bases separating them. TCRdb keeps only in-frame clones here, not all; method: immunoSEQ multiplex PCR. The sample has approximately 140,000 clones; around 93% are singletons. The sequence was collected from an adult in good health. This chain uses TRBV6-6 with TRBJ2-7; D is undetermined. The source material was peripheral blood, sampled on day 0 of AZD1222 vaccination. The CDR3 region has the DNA TGTGCCAGCAGTTACGTAGAGTTTGGGGAGCAGTACTTC. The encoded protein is CASSYVEFGEQYF.